The clone carrying this TCR beta chain was picked up many times. CD25-based Treg depletion was applied to purified naive CD4+ T cells. TCRdb independently ran MiXCR on the 5' RACE reads; one entry per CDR3 protein. The sample includes about 60,000 distinct CDR3 sequences, almost 30% of them seen just once. This sequence was found in a female donor with breast cancer. The sequencing input was tumor-infiltrating naive CD4+ T cells sorted from the breast tumor. Subset indicated: naive CD4+ T cells, CD4+CD45RA+CD25-.

The CDR3 DNA sequence: TGTGCCAGCAGCTCTCCTAGCGGGAATAATGAGCAGTTCTTC. Protein product: CASSSPSGNNEQFF. The chain joins TRBV7-3 to TRBJ2-1, with TRBD2 matching 9 bases. The CDR3 extends over 14 amino acids. The germline V gene encodes CDR1 SGHTA and CDR2 FQGTGA. The ends lost 4 bases at V and 7 bases at J; junction bases unmatched: 5.